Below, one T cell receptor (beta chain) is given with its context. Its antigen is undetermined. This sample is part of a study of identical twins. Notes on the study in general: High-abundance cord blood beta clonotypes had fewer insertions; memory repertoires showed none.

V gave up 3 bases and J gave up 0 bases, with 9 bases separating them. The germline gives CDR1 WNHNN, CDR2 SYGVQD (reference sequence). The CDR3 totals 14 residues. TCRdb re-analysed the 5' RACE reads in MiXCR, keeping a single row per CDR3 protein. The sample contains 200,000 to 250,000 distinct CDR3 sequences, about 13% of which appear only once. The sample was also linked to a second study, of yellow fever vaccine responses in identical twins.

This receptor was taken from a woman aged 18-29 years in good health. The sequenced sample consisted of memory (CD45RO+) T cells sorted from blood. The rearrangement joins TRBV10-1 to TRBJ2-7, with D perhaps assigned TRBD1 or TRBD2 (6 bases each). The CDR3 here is CASSDGGLSYEQYF. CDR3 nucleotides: TGCGCCAGCAGTGATGGGGGGCTCTCCTACGAGCAGTACTTC.